This T cell receptor (beta chain) was identified during a study of cytomegalovirus exposure and HLA in healthy donors. This CDR3 has 15 amino acids. Germline CDR1 reads SEHNR; CDR2 reads FQNEAQ (reference sequence). V lost 2 bases and J lost 5, with 13 bases in between. This clone showed up just once. Amplification used 60 Vbeta primers and 13 Jbeta primers. Sequenced by immunoSEQ multiplex PCR; TCRdb stores in-frame clones only, minus some. The sample has about 130,000 clones, 70% to 80% seen once. Sequencing was done on a sample of PBMCs. This chain joins TRBV7-9 and TRBJ2-1; D not resolved. This TCR derives from a woman between 50 and 59 years old in good health and CMV-seronegative. CDR3 sequence (DNA): TGTGCCAGCAGCTTATGGTCAAACCAGGACAATGAGCAGTTCTTC. Amino acid sequence: CASSLWSNQDNEQFF.